This T cell receptor beta chain was recorded in a study of blood T cell repertoires in COVID-19. Per the germline V gene, CDR1 is GTSNPN and CDR2 is SVGIG (reference sequence). After removal of 2 bases from V and 2 bases from J, the junction contained 12 bases not matched to a gene. The CDR3 runs to 17 residues. Produced via immunoSEQ multiplex PCR; TCRdb's table is partial and in-frame only. The sample includes 300,000 to 400,000 clones, 85% to 90% seen only once; the top ten take more than 0.95%. V gene TRBV30 combines with J gene TRBJ2-3, with TRBD2 matching over 8 bases. This clonotype originated in a woman aged 18-30 years who had recovered from COVID-19. The sample taken for sequencing was PBMCs or T cells enriched from blood (not recorded which). In DNA, the CDR3 is TGTGCCTGGAGTTCGTTGGGAAACGGGGGGGCCACAGATACGCAGTATTTT. Translating gives CAWSSLGNGGATDTQYF.